The next 25 T cell receptor beta chains were all read from a single sample in a study of vaccination effects on CD4 cells after COVID-19 (dated by TCRdb to 2021 to 2024). After 10 days of culture, CD4+ T cells were isolated with the EasySep CD4+ T cell isolation kit. Antigen specificity for these receptors is unknown. Library prep was done by the immunoSEQ multiplex PCR assay. Entries here come from immuneACCESS through TCRdb and include only in-frame sequences with V and J called. Some clones fail to appear in such tables; in the studies checked, an unresolved V gene covers under half of the shortfall, and the cause of the remainder is unknown. Across this sample there are roughly 34,000 clones, with 70% seen only once. In total, the top ten clones hold 3.8% of the sample. This specimen consisted of CD4+ T cells from PBMCs cultured without peptide, obtained before COVID-19 vaccination. The receptors derive from a human donor who received a COVID-19 vaccine.

The chain is built from TRBV11-2 and TRBJ2-7, with D maybe TRBD2 (6 bases). Looked up from germline, CDR1 is SGHAT and CDR2 is FQNNGV. Trimming stripped 5 bases from V and 5 bases from J, with 19 bases between. This CDR3 has 15 residues. The CDR3 here is CASSATRLGRDEQYF. Here the CDR3 DNA reads TGTGCCAGCAGCGCGACTAGATTGGGCAGGGACGAGCAGTACTTC.

The rearrangement joins TRBV6-5 to TRBJ1-1, with 7 bases identical to TRBD1. Germline V lookup: CDR1 MNHEY, CDR2 SVGAGI. Trimming removed 2 bases from V and 4 bases from J; junction bases left unmatched: 10. This CDR3 has 16 residues. This CDR3 reads CASSYGAGGGGTEAFF. CDR3 in DNA: TGTGCCAGCAGTTACGGGGCAGGGGGAGGGGGCACTGAAGCTTTCTTT.

This clone was recorded once. CDR3 residues: CASSSQGNGYTF. CDR3 nucleotide sequence: TGTGCCAGCAGTTCCCAAGGGAATGGCTACACCTTC. The chain carries TRBV3-1 (or the pseudogene TRBV3-2) and TRBJ1-2; D gene ambiguous. V lost 6 bases and J 6 bases, leaving 11 bases between the germline ends. CDR1 is LGHDT, CDR2 YNNKEL, per germline (reference sequence). This CDR3 contains 12 residues.

The genes are TRBV7-7 and TRBJ2-1; D not certain. V dropped 5 bases and J dropped 10 bases, with 15 bases sitting between them. This CDR3 contains 13 residues. The germline V gene has CDR1 SSHAT and CDR2 FNYEAQ (reference sequence). For the CDR3, the DNA is TGTGCCAGCAGCCTACTTCGGTATGGCGAGCAGTTCTTC. Protein product: CASSLLRYGEQFF.

The chain joins TRBV7-9 to TRBJ2-1, with 7 bases fitting TRBD1. Looked up from germline, CDR1 is SEHNR and CDR2 is FQNEAQ (reference sequence). Germline trimming cut 6 bases from V and 10 bases from J; bases unmatched to any gene: 3. The CDR3 length is 11 residues. The CDR3 is CASSADREQFF. CDR3 nucleotide sequence: TGTGCCAGCAGTGCGGACAGGGAGCAGTTCTTC.

This clone was seen only a few times. The V and J genes are TRBV25-1 and TRBJ1-1; D call uncertain. This CDR3 region has 12 residues. V dropped 4 bases and J dropped 10 bases, with 13 bases sitting between them. Germline V gene lookup returns CDR1 MGHDK and CDR2 SYGVNS. In nucleotides, the CDR3 is TGTGCCAGCAGTGGGGGTACCCGGGGAGCTTTCTTT. This codes for CASSGGTRGAFF.

The rearrangement uses TRBV7-8 and TRBJ1-2; D uncertain. The CDR3 contains 13 residues. CDR1 is SGHVS, CDR2 FQNEAQ, per germline. The ends were cut back, 5 bases at V and 8 bases at J, with 15 bases in the middle. As DNA, the CDR3 is TGTGCCAGCAGCCGTGAGACGGTTAGCGGCTACACCTTC. It specifies CASSRETVSGYTF.

The gene calls are TRBV6-5 and TRBJ1-2, with D unclear. The CDR3 is made up of 14 amino acids. V was clipped by 6 bases and J by 1 base, with 12 bases between them. CDR1 MNHEY and CDR2 SVGAGI come from the germline V gene. The CDR3 DNA follows: TGTGCCAGCAGACTGGACCAATTTAACTATGGCTACACCTTC. Residues: CASRLDQFNYGYTF.

V usage is TRBV7-2 and J usage is TRBJ2-1; either TRBD1 or TRBD2 may supply D (6 bases each). V dropped 8 bases and J dropped 3 bases, with 14 bases sitting between them. CDR1 and CDR2 from the germline V gene are SGHTA and FQGNSA. CDR3 length: 14 residues. CDR3 nucleotides: TGTGCCAGCGCTAGGGGGGAGAGCTACAATGAGCAGTTCTTC. It specifies CASARGESYNEQFF.

This rearrangement joins TRBV5-1 to TRBJ2-3, with 9 bases lining up with TRBD2. The V and J ends lost 1 base and 1 base, in that order; junction bases with no gene match: 4. Per the germline V gene, CDR1 is SGHRS and CDR2 is YFSETQ. The CDR3 has 16 residues. CDR3 DNA: TGCGCCAGCAGCTTGCCAGTAGCGGGGGGCACAGATACGCAGTATTTT. It specifies CASSLPVAGGTDTQYF.

The chain carries TRBV19 and TRBJ2-7, with D unclear. V was shortened by 4 bases and J by 5 bases, with 18 bases between the two germline ends. The germline CDR1 and CDR2 sequences are LNHDA and SQIVND (reference sequence). This CDR3 spans 15 amino acids. In DNA, the CDR3 is TGTGCCAGTAGTACAGGACGCCGTGGCGTCGACGAGCAGTACTTC. This translates into CASSTGRRGVDEQYF.

The chain employs TRBV12-3 or TRBV12-4 and TRBJ1-1, with D tentatively TRBD1 (5 bases). Trimming removed 3 bases at V and 8 bases at J, with 10 bases between. The CDR3 loop spans 12 amino acids. CDR3 in DNA: TGTGCCAGCAGTTTGATCGGGGGAGAAGCTTTCTTT. Its protein product is CASSLIGGEAFF.

This clone has only a few counts. Other DNA sequences in the same sample also yield this CDR3. This chain connects TRBV27 to TRBJ2-3; no reliable D call. The CDR3 totals 11 residues. CDR1 MNHEY and CDR2 SMNVEV come from the germline V gene (reference sequence). The ends were cut back, 2 bases at V and 6 bases at J, with 3 bases in the middle. CDR3 nucleotides: TGTGCCAGCAGTTTAGCCGATACGCAGTATTTT. Translation: CASSLADTQYF.

The chain carries TRBV4-1 and TRBJ2-7; the match to TRBD1 covers 8 bases. Trimming cost V 6 bases and J 5 bases; bases outside gene matches: 12. The CDR3 covers 15 residues. Germline CDR1 reads MGHRA; CDR2 reads YSYEKL. The CDR3 DNA is TGCGCCAGCAGAAAGACAGGGGTACTTTGGGACGAGCAGTACTTC. Translating gives CASRKTGVLWDEQYF.

V gene TRBV5-5 combines with J gene TRBJ2-3, with TRBD2 identical over 8 bases. This CDR3 spans 15 amino acids. Looked up from germline, CDR1 is SGHKS and CDR2 is YYEKEE (reference sequence). Trimming took 4 bases from V and 6 from J; bases not matched to a gene: 10. Here the CDR3 DNA reads TGTGCCAGCAGCCTTAGCGGGGATATAGTGGATACGCAGTATTTT. This translates into CASSLSGDIVDTQYF.

The rearrangement uses TRBV28 and TRBJ2-4, with D possibly matching TRBD2 (5 bases). Trimming shortened V by 2 bases and J by 3 bases, and 11 bases separated the two germline ends. Per the germline V gene, CDR1 is MDHEN and CDR2 is SYDVKM. The CDR3 consists of 15 residues. CDR3 region: CASSLEGIGKNIQYF. Written as DNA, the CDR3 is TGTGCCAGCAGTTTAGAGGGAATAGGCAAAAACATTCAGTACTTC.

The chain has TRBV6-5 and TRBJ2-1; TRBD2 aligns across 12 bases. The CDR3 covers 15 residues. The trim removed 5 bases at V and 6 bases at J, leaving 5 bases unmatched. Germline CDR1 and CDR2: MNHEY and SVGAGI. The CDR3 here is CASSLTSGSFNEQFF. The CDR3 DNA sequence: TGTGCCAGCAGTCTGACTAGCGGGAGTTTCAATGAGCAGTTCTTC.

As DNA, the CDR3 is TGTGCCAGCAGTGAATACAGGGAGGGCGAGCAGTACTTC. It codes for CASSEYREGEQYF. The chain couples TRBV6-1 to TRBJ2-7, with D possibly matching TRBD2 (7 bases). From germline, CDR1 is MNHNS and CDR2 SASEGT. V lost 2 bases, J lost 6 bases, and 11 bases lay in between. The CDR3 covers 13 residues.

This chain connects TRBV28 to TRBJ1-2; no clear D gene. The V gene's germline CDR1 is MDHEN and CDR2 SYDVKM. This CDR3 contains 14 residues. V was shortened by 6 bases and J by 4 bases, with 15 bases between the two germline ends. The CDR3 protein is CASSYIKGSYGYTF. CDR3 bases: TGTGCCAGCAGCTATATTAAGGGTAGCTATGGCTACACCTTC.

The chain carries TRBV7-8 and TRBJ2-1; 10 nucleotides match TRBD2. Losses at the gene ends were 0 bases for V and 7 bases for J; bases not matched to a gene: 12. Germline V CDR1 and CDR2: SGHVS, FQNEAQ. This CDR3 spans 18 amino acids. CDR3 amino acids: CASSLAVSGRTSGNEQFF. CDR3 bases: TGTGCCAGCAGCTTAGCGGTTAGCGGGAGGACGTCGGGGAATGAGCAGTTCTTC.

This clone was seen only a few times. The rearrangement uses TRBV9 and TRBJ2-5; the D call may be TRBD1 or TRBD2 (5 bases each). V gave up 3 bases and J gave up 2 bases, with 11 bases separating them. This CDR3 comprises 14 residues. Germline CDR1 SGDLS, CDR2 YYNGEE. The CDR3 spells CASSAGTIQETQYF. CDR3 coding DNA: TGTGCCAGCAGCGCCGGGACCATTCAAGAGACCCAGTACTTC.

The chain employs TRBV10-2 and TRBJ2-4; TRBD1 is a possible D gene (6 bases). V lost 6 bases, J lost 7 bases, and 13 bases lay in between. The CDR3 is made up of 13 amino acids. CDR1 and CDR2 from the germline V gene are WSHSY and SAAADI. CDR3 sequence (DNA): TGCGCCAGCAGCGAACAGGGTTTGAACATTCAGTACTTC. Protein product: CASSEQGLNIQYF.

Written as DNA, the CDR3 is TGTGCCAGCAGTTTCACAGAGAGGAATGAGCAGTTCTTC. Residues: CASSFTERNEQFF. The gene calls are TRBV12-3 or TRBV12-4 and TRBJ2-1; D unclear. Trimming removed 3 bases at V and 7 bases at J, with 10 bases between. CDR3 length: 13 residues.

This clone turned up a few times. The rearrangement links TRBV7-2 to TRBJ2-7; D is undetermined. The ends were cut back, 3 bases at V and 0 bases at J, with 3 bases in the middle. Per germline, CDR1 SGHTA and CDR2 FQGNSA. The CDR3 has 12 amino acids. This CDR3 reads CASSLSSYEQYF. CDR3 nucleotide sequence: TGTGCCAGCAGCTTGAGCTCCTACGAGCAGTACTTC.

Only a few counts were recorded for this clone. J is TRBJ1-5 and V is TRBV5-5; D unresolved. Germline assignment: CDR1 SGHKS and CDR2 YYEKEE (reference sequence). V was pared by 2 bases and J by 4 bases, with 13 bases between. The CDR3 is made up of 15 amino acids. The CDR3 spells CASSFGQWENQPQHF. The CDR3 nucleotides read TGTGCCAGCAGCTTTGGCCAGTGGGAAAATCAGCCCCAGCATTTT.